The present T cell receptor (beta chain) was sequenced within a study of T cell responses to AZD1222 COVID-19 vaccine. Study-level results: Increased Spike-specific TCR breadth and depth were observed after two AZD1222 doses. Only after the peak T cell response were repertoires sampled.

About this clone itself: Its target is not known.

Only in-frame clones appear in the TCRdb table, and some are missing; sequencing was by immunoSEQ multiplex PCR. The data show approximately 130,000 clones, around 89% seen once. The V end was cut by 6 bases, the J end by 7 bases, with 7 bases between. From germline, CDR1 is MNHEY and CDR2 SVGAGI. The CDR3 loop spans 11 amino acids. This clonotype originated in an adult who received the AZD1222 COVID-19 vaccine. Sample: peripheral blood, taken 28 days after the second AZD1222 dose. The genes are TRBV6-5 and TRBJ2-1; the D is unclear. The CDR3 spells CASRDVNEQFF. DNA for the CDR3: TGTGCCAGCAGAGATGTAAATGAGCAGTTCTTC.